The source of this T cell receptor (beta chain) is a study of blood T cell repertoires in COVID-19. The wider study: From T cells, B-cell-depleted T cells, or PBMCs came the material, which was cDNA or gDNA.

Trimming took 1 base from V and 4 from J; bases not matched to a gene: 5. This CDR3 has 16 amino acids. Germline V gives CDR1 LGHDT, CDR2 YNNKEL (reference sequence). Per the authors' pipeline: The assay estimated nucleated cells by amplifying reference gene primers. Clones were sequenced by immunoSEQ multiplex PCR, and TCRdb holds only the in-frame ones, with some missing. V, J and clone size derive from that table, while D and trimming were established from the DNA sequence. The table lists 65,000 to 75,000 clones, around 83% of them singletons, with less than 45% in the top ten. The table lists this clone with a count of one.

V is TRBV3-1 (or the pseudogene TRBV3-2) and J is TRBJ1-5; 9 bases are shared with TRBD1. Material for sequencing was peripheral blood. The TCR comes from an elderly man with acute or convalescent COVID-19. For the CDR3, the DNA is TGTGCCAGCAGCCAAGGAGGGACAGGGATTAATCAGCCCCAGCATTTT. It translates to CASSQGGTGINQPQHF.